These 30 T cell receptor beta chains originate from one sample sequenced in a study of cytomegalovirus exposure and HLA in healthy donors. Primers: 60 Vbeta forward and 13 Jbeta reverse. TCRdb's copy holds only in-frame clones and misses some; the assay was immunoSEQ multiplex PCR. The sample contains approximately 93,000 clones, approximately 80% of which appear only once. Sequencing was performed on PBMCs. Receptor source: a middle-aged woman in good health and CMV-seronegative.

In this sample, this clone turned up a few times. CDR3 residues: CASSPTTGVNTEAFF. CDR3 nucleotides: TGCGCCAGCAGCCCAACGACAGGGGTGAACACTGAAGCTTTCTTT. The chain recombines TRBV4-1 with TRBJ1-1; 8 bases are a match to TRBD1. This CDR3 spans 15 amino acids. The V segment lost 4 bases and the J segment 0 bases; nucleotides outside the gene matches: 4. The germline V gene encodes CDR1 MGHRA and CDR2 YSYEKL.

This clone was recorded a few times. This sequence joins TRBV5-1 and TRBJ2-7; 7 bases map to TRBD2. The CDR3 sequence is 14 residues long. V shed 1 base, J shed 4 bases, and the junction held 5 bases outside the gene matches. Germline values: CDR1 SGHRS, CDR2 YFSETQ. CDR3 DNA: TGCGCCAGCAGCTTGCTAGCGGCATCTTACGAGCAGTACTTC. This translates into CASSLLAASYEQYF.

The V call is TRBV9, the J call TRBJ1-2; no reliable D call. The V end was cut by 0 bases, the J end by 0 bases, with 15 bases between. Germline CDR1 is SGDLS and CDR2 is YYNGEE. The CDR3 totals 17 residues. CDR3 residues: CASSVDGLRDTNYGYTF. CDR3 coding DNA: TGTGCCAGCAGCGTAGACGGGTTGAGGGATACTAACTATGGCTACACCTTC. Together with reference TRBV9 and TRBJ1-2, the CDR3 gives the full variable domain: DSGVTQTPKHLITATGQRVTLRCSPRSGDLSVYWYQQSLDQGLQFLIQYYNGEERAKGNILERFSAQQFPDLHSELNLSSLELGDSALYFCASSVDGLRDTNYGYTFGSGTRLTVV.

The V and J genes are TRBV9 and TRBJ2-2; tentatively, D is TRBD2 (6 bases). The CDR3 length is 14 residues. The germline V gene has CDR1 SGDLS and CDR2 YYNGEE. The ends were cut back, 7 bases at V and 0 bases at J, with 10 bases in the middle. CDR3 region: CASGGSSNTGELFF. The DNA for the CDR3 is TGTGCCAGCGGGGGGTCGTCGAACACCGGGGAGCTGTTTTTT.

The chain carries TRBV27 and TRBJ2-6; maybe TRBD1 (6 bases). This CDR3 comprises 18 residues. Germline-derived CDR1 and CDR2 are MNHEY and SMNVEV (reference sequence). The V end lost 1 base, the J end lost 0 bases, and 13 bases lay between the germline ends. CDR3 coding DNA: TGTGCCAGCAGTTTATTCGGGACAATGATCTCTGGGGCCAACGTCCTGACTTTC. Translation gives CASSLFGTMISGANVLTF.

The chain links TRBV7-9 to TRBJ1-5; 8 bases match TRBD1. The length of the CDR3 is 17 residues. The V gene's germline CDR1 is SEHNR and CDR2 FQNEAQ (reference sequence). The J segment lost 2 bases and the V segment lost 3 bases, leaving 9 bases of the junction unmatched. In nucleotides, the CDR3 is TGTGCCAGCAGCTTGGGGACCGGGACAGGAGGCAATCAGCCCCAGCATTTT. Translated: CASSLGTGTGGNQPQHF.

This rearrangement joins TRBV6-4 to TRBJ2-1; TRBD2 aligns across 10 bases. Germline lookup yields CDR1 MRHNA and CDR2 SNTAGT. Trimming cost V 4 bases and J 8 bases; bases outside gene matches: 5. The CDR3 extends over 14 amino acids. The DNA for the CDR3 is TGTGCCAGCAGTGCAGCGGGAGGGCCCGATGAGCAGTTCTTC. This translates into CASSAAGGPDEQFF.

Only one count was recorded for this clone. The V call is TRBV27, the J call TRBJ2-3, with 10 bases fitting TRBD2. This CDR3 spans 15 amino acids. The V gene's germline CDR1 is MNHEY and CDR2 SMNVEV (reference sequence). V dropped 6 bases and J dropped 6; count of bases not matched to a gene: 9. The CDR3 coding sequence is TGTGCCAGCAGACGCACTAGCGGGGTTTGGGATACGCAGTATTTT. Translating it yields CASRRTSGVWDTQYF.

This chain uses TRBV19 with TRBJ2-7; 7 positions match TRBD1. Trimming cost V 4 bases and J 6 bases; bases outside gene matches: 3. CDR3 length: 12 amino acids. Germline V gene data show CDR1 as LNHDA and CDR2 as SQIVND (reference sequence). The CDR3 region has the DNA TGTGCCAGTAGTACCACAGGGGTCGAGCAGTACTTC. Its translation is CASSTTGVEQYF. Drawing the rest from reference TRBV19 and TRBJ2-7, the complete variable domain is DGGITQSPKYLFRKEGQNVTLSCEQNLNHDAMYWYRQDPGQGLRLIYYSQIVNDFQKGDIAEGYSVSREKKESFPLTVTSAQKNPTAFYLCASSTTGVEQYFGPGTRLTVT.

The V gene is TRBV7-9, the J gene TRBJ2-7, with 9 bases that match TRBD1. V lost 7 bases to trimming and J lost 4 bases; unmatched junction nucleotides: 8. The germline V gene encodes CDR1 SEHNR and CDR2 FQNEAQ (reference sequence). The CDR3 has 14 residues. The CDR3 bases are TGTGCCAGCATCCCCGAGGGACAGGGATACGAGCAGTACTTC. Its translation is CASIPEGQGYEQYF. The entire variable domain, with the rest obtained from reference TRBV7-9 and TRBJ2-7, is as follows: DTGVSQNPRHKITKRGQNVTFRCDPISEHNRLYWYRQTLGQGPEFLTYFQNEAQLEKSRLLSDRFSAERPKGSFSTLEIQRTEQGDSAMYLCASIPEGQGYEQYFGPGTRLTVT.

The J gene is TRBJ1-3, the V gene TRBV28, with D unresolved. V was cut by 5 bases and J by 4 bases, with 15 bases left in between. Germline V gene sequence: CDR1 MDHEN, CDR2 SYDVKM. There are 15 residues in the CDR3. The CDR3 is CASSPELVSGNTIYF. Here the CDR3 DNA reads TGTGCCAGCAGTCCAGAATTGGTCTCGGGAAACACCATATATTTT.

The table lists this clone with a few counts. CDR3: CASSPSTETHNEQFF. CDR3 in DNA: TGTGCCAGCAGTCCCTCGACAGAAACACACAATGAGCAGTTCTTC. The J gene is TRBJ2-1, the V gene TRBV27; possibly TRBD1 for D (5 bases). The germline V gene encodes CDR1 MNHEY and CDR2 SMNVEV (reference sequence). The CDR3 runs 15 residues. V lost 5 bases and J 5 bases, leaving 16 bases between the germline ends.

The CDR3 bases are TGTGCCAGCAGCGGAGGTGGGGGCGGCCGCTACTACGAGCAGTACTTC. This codes for CASSGGGGGRYYEQYF. V and J are TRBV9 and TRBJ2-7; tentative D call: TRBD1 (6 bases). This CDR3 is built from 16 residues. Trimming cost V 3 bases and J 3 bases, with 19 bases left between them. Germline lookup yields CDR1 SGDLS and CDR2 YYNGEE.

This chain uses TRBV9 with TRBJ2-7; 11 positions match TRBD2. From germline, CDR1 is SGDLS and CDR2 YYNGEE. CDR3 length: 14 residues. V shed 5 bases and J 5 bases; nucleotides not matched to a gene: 6. The CDR3 protein is CASSTSGRGDEQYF. CDR3 bases: TGTGCCAGCAGTACTAGCGGGAGAGGTGACGAGCAGTACTTC.

This sequence joins TRBV5-1 and TRBJ2-1; perhaps TRBD1 as D (6 bases). CDR3 length: 16 residues. Germline V gene lookup returns CDR1 SGHRS and CDR2 YFSETQ. Trimming took 4 bases from V and 3 from J, leaving 17 bases between them. DNA of the CDR3: TGCGCCAGCAGCCTAGAGACAGGACACGACTACAATGAGCAGTTCTTC. Protein product: CASSLETGHDYNEQFF.

The chain carries TRBV12-2 and TRBJ2-3; whether TRBD2, the table's D call, matches the DNA was not checked. TRBV12-2 is reported as a pseudogene. The CDR3 loop spans 13 amino acids. The CDR3 nucleotides read TGTGCAAGTCGCGCCCGGAAGGAGGATACGCAGTATTTT. The encoded protein is CASRARKEDTQYF.

The V and J genes are TRBV6-5 and TRBJ1-4; D is unclear. Germline-derived CDR1 and CDR2 are MNHEY and SVGAGI. This CDR3 spans 15 amino acids. Trimming removed 2 bases from V and 0 bases from J, with 7 bases in between. CDR3 amino acids: CASSYTVATNEKLFF. The CDR3 coding sequence is TGTGCCAGCAGTTACACTGTTGCAACTAATGAAAAACTGTTTTTT.

This clone was observed a single time. The gene calls are TRBV29-1 and TRBJ1-5; possible D gene TRBD1, 6 bases. The V end lost 4 bases, the J end lost 3 bases, and 13 bases lay between the germline ends. Germline V gene data show CDR1 as SQVTM and CDR2 as ANQGSEA. The CDR3 covers 14 residues. CDR3 sequence (DNA): TGCAGCGTTGGTAGGCAGGGGAACAATCAGCCCCAGCATTTT. It specifies CSVGRQGNNQPQHF.

The CDR3 region is CSVAGHEQYF. DNA for the CDR3: TGCAGCGTTGCCGGTCACGAGCAGTACTTC. This rearrangement joins TRBV29-1 to TRBJ2-7, with unresolved D. CDR1 SQVTM and CDR2 ANQGSEA come from the germline V gene. V was cut by 4 bases and J by 5 bases, with 6 bases left in between. This CDR3 has 10 amino acids.

This clone has just a few counts. The genes are TRBV5-5 and TRBJ2-6, with TRBD1 as a possible D gene (6 bases). V lost 4 bases and J lost 8, with 13 bases in between. The length of the CDR3 is 14 residues. The germline V gene has CDR1 SGHKS and CDR2 YYEKEE (reference sequence). The DNA of the CDR3 is TGTGCCAGCAGCCACACGGGACAAACCAACGTCCTGACTTTC. Amino acid sequence: CASSHTGQTNVLTF.

CDR3 nucleotides: TGTGCCAGCAGTGTTCCTAGCACAGATACGCAGTATTTT. It translates to CASSVPSTDTQYF. This chain links TRBV2 with TRBJ2-3; D gene uncertain. CDR1 is SNHLY, CDR2 FYNNEI, per germline. The CDR3 length is 13 residues. With 4 bases removed from V and 0 bases from J, the gap between germline ends came to 5 bases.

The chain links TRBV19 to TRBJ2-7; 9 nucleotides align to TRBD2. CDR1 is LNHDA and CDR2 is SQIVND in the germline V gene (reference sequence). The CDR3 spans 14 residues. Unmatched junction bases numbered 5, after V lost 5 bases and J lost 3 bases. CDR3 sequence: CASSRSSGIYEQYF. DNA for the CDR3: TGTGCCAGTAGTCGTTCTAGCGGGATCTACGAGCAGTACTTC. Using reference TRBV19 and TRBJ2-7 for the parts outside the CDR3, the full variable domain is DGGITQSPKYLFRKEGQNVTLSCEQNLNHDAMYWYRQDPGQGLRLIYYSQIVNDFQKGDIAEGYSVSREKKESFPLTVTSAQKNPTAFYLCASSRSSGIYEQYFGPGTRLTVT.

The J gene is TRBJ2-5, the V gene TRBV4-2; 12 bases align to TRBD2. The CDR3 contains 17 residues. Germline V gene sequence: CDR1 LGHNA, CDR2 YNFKEQ. The V and J ends lost 0 bases and 5 bases, in that order; junction bases with no gene match: 7. The CDR3 nucleotides are TGTGCCAGCAGCCAAGATGAGACTAGCGGGAGCAGGGAGACCCAGTACTTC. Translation: CASSQDETSGSRETQYF.

The chain couples TRBV29-1 to TRBJ1-3; 9 bases match TRBD1. CDR1 and CDR2 from the germline V gene are SQVTM and ANQGSEA. There are 17 residues in the CDR3. With 7 bases clipped from V and 0 bases from J, the junction kept 13 bases outside the gene matches. The CDR3: CSAVDSGTGLSGNTIYF. The CDR3, as DNA: TGCAGCGCCGTTGATTCCGGGACAGGGCTCTCTGGAAACACCATATATTTT.

V and J are TRBV7-8 and TRBJ2-7, with D possibly matching TRBD1 (6 bases). The germline V gene has CDR1 SGHVS and CDR2 FQNEAQ. V shed 0 bases and J shed 4 bases, with 10 bases lying between them. The CDR3 contains 14 residues. In DNA form, the CDR3 reads TGTGCCAGCAGCTTAGCGGGACAAGTATACGAGCAGTACTTC. Its translation: CASSLAGQVYEQYF. Full variable domain (outside the CDR3, taken from reference TRBV7-8 and TRBJ2-7): GAGVSQSPRYKVAKRGQDVALRCDPISGHVSLFWYQQALGQGPEFLTYFQNEAQLDKSGLPSDRFFAERPEGSVSTLKIQRTQQEDSAVYLCASSLAGQVYEQYFGPGTRLTVT.

J is TRBJ2-7 and V is TRBV11-2, with a tentative D call TRBD2 (5 bases). Germline values: CDR1 SGHAT, CDR2 FQNNGV. Trimming pared 1 base from V and 6 bases from J, leaving 7 bases between. This CDR3 has 12 residues. The CDR3 loop is CASSLGAGEQYF. CDR3 bases: TGTGCCAGCAGCTTAGGGGCGGGCGAGCAGTACTTC.

This chain connects TRBV29-1 to TRBJ1-1; 8 nucleotides match TRBD1. CDR1 is SQVTM, CDR2 ANQGSEA, per germline. This CDR3 has 13 residues. V dropped 3 bases and J dropped 6; count of bases not matched to a gene: 6. The CDR3 spells CSVEVTGASEAFF. Written as DNA, the CDR3 is TGCAGCGTTGAGGTGACAGGGGCTTCTGAAGCTTTCTTT.

This sequence joins TRBV18 and TRBJ1-1; a possible D gene is TRBD1 (5 bases). Trimming shortened V by 3 bases and J by 4 bases, and 12 bases separated the two germline ends. This CDR3 has 14 residues. Germline V gene data show CDR1 as KGHSH and CDR2 as LQKENI. The CDR3, as DNA: TGTGCCAGCTCACCCAGCAGGGCCTCCACTGAAGCTTTCTTT. This gives the protein CASSPSRASTEAFF.

The chain joins TRBV18 to TRBJ1-3; TRBD1 is a possible D gene (5 bases). The germline V and J ends were trimmed by 4 bases and 1 base, with 17 bases remaining between them. CDR1 and CDR2 from the germline V gene are KGHSH and LQKENI. The CDR3 consists of 17 residues. CDR3 nucleotides: TGTGCCAGCTCACTCGCCTCGACAGCCCGATCTGGAAACACCATATATTTT. Translating gives CASSLASTARSGNTIYF.

The rearrangement uses TRBV7-9 and TRBJ2-7; TRBD2 matches at 9 bases. Germline CDR1 SEHNR, CDR2 FQNEAQ (reference sequence). J lost 4 bases, V lost 5 bases, and 9 bases had no gene match. The CDR3 has 15 amino acids. DNA of the CDR3: TGTGCCAGCAGCCGCTCAGCGGGAGGTGATTACGAGCAGTACTTC. Amino acid sequence: CASSRSAGGDYEQYF.